The TCR beta chain under discussion was sequenced for a study of tumor and adjacent non-tumor tissue in lung cancer (dated by TCRdb to 2017 to 2018). In terms of the full investigation: Of the cohort, around eleven patients had adenocarcinoma, 2 had squamous cell carcinoma and 1 had small cell lung cancer. For each patient, one tumor sample and one normal lung sample were taken, giving under 35 paired specimens that underwent TCRbeta CDR3 sequencing. A total of 95 million to 150 million productive TCRbeta reads were generated by sequencing, corresponding to an average of roughly 4.1 million reads per sample. Among the 15 or so patients, ages ranged from about 31 to 85 years, some ten were men and 5 were women, and disease was TNM stage I to III. Using bulk TCRbeta repertoires from some 14 lung cancer patients, the study set lung tumor tissue side by side with matched distant non-tumor lung tissue.

This clonotype was found many times. Its antigen is still unknown. No base-level quality is on record; no much larger clone is a single base apart. RNA was isolated from bulk, unsorted tissue, and RNA quality was assessed with a NanoDrop ND-1000 and an Agilent 2100. Donors were newly diagnosed lung cancer patients admitted for thoracic surgery in China between August and November 2014, without prior chemotherapy. Anyone who had undergone radiotherapy or chemotherapy before, or who had another cancer at the same time, was left out of the study. Pieces of surgical tissue measuring about 1-2.1 cm3 were kept in RNAlater solution and stored at -80 degrees C until use. Beyond this particular receptor, the publication reports: Younger patients had significantly higher TCR diversity, and higher tumor TCR diversity was associated with shorter overall and disease-free survival. The sequencing platform is not named in the methods, and unique molecular identifiers are not mentioned. With only about 16 patients in the cohort, the authors noted that larger samples and more detailed clinical data are needed. In normal lung, the top 100 clones accounted for a significantly larger cumulative share of the repertoire than in tumor tissue. TCR diversity (inverse Simpson) was significantly higher in tumor than in normal lung tissue (approximately 400 vs 170, P = 0.0075, Mann-Whitney U test). Peripheral blood was not sequenced, so blood TCRbeta repertoires in these lung cancer patients were not examined.

The library was made by multiplex PCR. The sequencer listed for this sample is Illumina HiSeq 2500. Following protocols modified from ARM-PCR, the researchers constructed TCRbeta libraries through three rounds of nested PCR with primers (Table S4). Before sequencing, PCR products of 200-500 bp were excised from the gel and purified with the QIAquick gel extraction kit. The study's processing was this. Reads were cleaned with Trimmomatic, merged with FLASH into complete CDR3 sequences, and assigned to V(D)J germline segments with MiTCR. VDJtools was used to compute clonal diversity as the inverse Simpson's index. A read counted as productive if the sequence was in-frame and lacked a premature stop codon. The raw public reads went through TCRdb reprocessing: fastp at Q25, MiXCR clone calling, in-frame beta chains kept. Every distinct CDR3 protein forms one entry, paired with its most common genes and DNA. V and J calls and clone size were set by TCRdb, not the authors. The sample records approximately 90,000 distinct CDR3 sequences, 67% of which are singletons. Of the sample, 18% falls within the top ten clones.

The CDR3, from cysteine to phenylalanine, totals 13 residues. Just CDR3 DNA is preserved here, 39 bases in frame from base 1. In the germline V gene, CDR1 corresponds to SGHRS and CDR2 to YFSETQ. V loses 7 bases, J loses 2 bases, and the germline ends lie 11 bases apart. Sequenced material: lung tumor tissue. The V and J segments used are TRBV5-1 and TRBJ2-3; 6 matching bases give a weak D call of TRBD1. The source of this sequence is a man aged 60 to 75 with non-small cell lung cancer. The DNA is TGCGCCAGCGCACAGGGATTCACAGATACGCAGTATTTT. This encodes CASAQGFTDTQYF.